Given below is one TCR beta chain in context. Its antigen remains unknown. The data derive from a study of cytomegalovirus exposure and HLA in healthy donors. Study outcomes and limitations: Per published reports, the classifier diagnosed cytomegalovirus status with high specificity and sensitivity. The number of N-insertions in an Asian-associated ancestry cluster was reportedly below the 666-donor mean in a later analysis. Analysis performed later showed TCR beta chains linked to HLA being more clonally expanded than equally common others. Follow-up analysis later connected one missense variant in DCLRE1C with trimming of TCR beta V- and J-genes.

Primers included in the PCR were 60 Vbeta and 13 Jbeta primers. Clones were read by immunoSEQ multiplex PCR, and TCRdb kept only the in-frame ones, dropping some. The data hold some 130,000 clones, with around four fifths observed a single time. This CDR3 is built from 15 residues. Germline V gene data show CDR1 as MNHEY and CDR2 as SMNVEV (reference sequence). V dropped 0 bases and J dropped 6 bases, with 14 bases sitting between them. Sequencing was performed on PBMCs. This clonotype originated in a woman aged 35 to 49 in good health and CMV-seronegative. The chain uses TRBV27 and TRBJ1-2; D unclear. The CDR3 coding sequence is TGTGCCAGCAGTTTATCCCCTGCGAGCCTGGATGGCTACACCTTC. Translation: CASSLSPASLDGYTF.